The 20 T cell receptor beta chains reported below all come from one sample, sequenced in a study of T cells and Merkel cell carcinoma outcomes. Generated by immunoSEQ multiplex PCR, the TCRdb table keeps only in-frame clones and is missing some. The sample contains about 2,100 clones, 88% of which appear only once. The sequenced sample was tumor tissue from Merkel cell carcinoma. The source of these receptors is a human donor with Merkel cell carcinoma.

With regard to this clone: Other DNA variants within this sample encode the same CDR3. The CDR3 DNA reads as TGTGCCAGCAGCTTAGAGAAGGGACCGGGGAACACCATATATTTT. Protein product: CASSLEKGPGNTIYF. The rearrangement links TRBV7-9 to TRBJ1-3; maybe TRBD1 (5 bases). The CDR3 length is 15 residues. Trimming shortened V by 1 base and J by 7 bases, and 14 bases separated the two germline ends. The germline gives CDR1 SEHNR, CDR2 FQNEAQ (reference sequence).

This sequence joins TRBV12-5 and TRBJ2-7; possibly TRBD1 or TRBD2 for D (5 bases each). V lost 6 bases to trimming and J lost 3 bases, with 15 bases between them. Germline V gives CDR1 LGHNT, CDR2 FRNRAP. The CDR3 totals 14 residues. The CDR3 nucleotides are TGTGCTAGTGGCCGCCCCGGGGCCAACTACGAGCAGTACTTC. This gives the protein CASGRPGANYEQYF.

The chain uses TRBV5-5 and TRBJ2-5; weak D call: TRBD2 (6 bases). CDR1 and CDR2 from the germline V gene are SGHKS and YYEKEE (reference sequence). The CDR3 runs to 15 residues. V was cut by 1 base and J by 4 bases, with 14 bases left in between. The CDR3 DNA reads as TGTGCCAGCAGCTTGAATATGCGGGGTGGAGAGACCCAGTACTTC. Protein: CASSLNMRGGETQYF.

The CDR3 DNA reads as TGTGCCAGCACCGAGGGGACAGGGCCCTACGAGCAGTACTTC. Translated: CASTEGTGPYEQYF. The chain has TRBV2 and TRBJ2-7; 9 bases are shared with TRBD1. With V trimmed by 7 bases and J by 2 bases, 6 bases remained unmatched. Germline CDR1 SNHLY, CDR2 FYNNEI. This CDR3 is built from 14 residues.

The genes are TRBV15 and TRBJ2-5; 9 bases match TRBD1. With V trimmed by 3 bases and J by 5 bases, 7 bases remained unmatched. Germline-derived CDR1 and CDR2 are LNHNV and YYDKDF (reference sequence). CDR3 length: 15 residues. For the CDR3, the DNA is TGTGCCACCAGCAGGCTACAGGGGGCATTGGAGACCCAGTACTTC. As protein: CATSRLQGALETQYF.

The rearrangement uses TRBV9 and TRBJ2-2; 15 nucleotides agree with TRBD2. The CDR3 loop spans 18 amino acids. The ends lost 3 bases at V and 6 bases at J; junction bases unmatched: 9. Germline CDR1 reads SGDLS; CDR2 reads YYNGEE. The CDR3 sequence is CASSGRTSGGAGAGELFF. The CDR3 nucleotides read TGTGCCAGCAGCGGCAGGACTAGCGGGGGGGCTGGGGCCGGGGAGCTGTTTTTT.

The CDR3 sequence: CSAGQVSYEQYF. CDR3 bases: TGCAGCGCCGGACAGGTTTCTTACGAGCAGTACTTC. This rearrangement joins TRBV29-1 to TRBJ2-7; 7 bases fit TRBD1. The V segment lost 7 bases and the J segment 4 bases; nucleotides outside the gene matches: 7. CDR3 length: 12 amino acids. Germline CDR1 and CDR2: SQVTM and ANQGSEA.

The chain couples TRBV19 to TRBJ1-3; D gene unclear. The CDR3 spans 17 residues. Between the trimmed V and J ends, which lost 5 bases and 2 bases, there was a span of 19 bases. Germline V gene data show CDR1 as LNHDA and CDR2 as SQIVND (reference sequence). Here the CDR3 reads CASSPGLPLGPGNTIYF. The DNA of the CDR3 is TGTGCCAGTAGTCCCGGCCTACCCCTAGGGCCTGGAAACACCATATATTTT.

CDR3 amino acids: CASSLSGSSYEQYF. CDR3 coding DNA: TGTGCCAGCAGCTTAAGCGGGTCCTCCTACGAGCAGTACTTC. The genes are TRBV5-4 and TRBJ2-7, with D possibly matching TRBD2 (6 bases). The germline CDR1 and CDR2 sequences are SGHNT and YYREEE (reference sequence). Trimming cost V 2 bases and J 0 bases, with 9 bases left between them. CDR3 size: 14 residues.

The V call is TRBV6-5, the J call TRBJ2-1; TRBD2 aligns across 9 bases. This CDR3 comprises 15 residues. CDR1 and CDR2 (germline): MNHEY, SVGAGI. The V and J ends lost 4 bases and 7 bases, in that order; junction bases with no gene match: 8. CDR3 sequence (DNA): TGTGCCAGCAGTTTTGCGGGAGGGCCTCAGAATGAGCAGTTCTTC. Translation gives CASSFAGGPQNEQFF.

This chain joins TRBV7-6 and TRBJ2-7, with D unresolved. Germline V gene data show CDR1 as SGHVS and CDR2 as FNYEAQ. Deletions cut 8 bases from V and 7 bases from J, with 21 bases between. The CDR3 has 14 residues. The chain's CDR3 is CASGPVADGGEQYF. The CDR3 region has the DNA TGTGCCAGCGGGCCCGTTGCAGATGGTGGAGAGCAGTACTTC.

Written as DNA, the CDR3 is TGCGCCAGCAGCCTACGGCGTTCTGAAAAACTGTTTTTT. Its protein product is CASSLRRSEKLFF. V is TRBV5-1 and J is TRBJ1-4; no clear D. Germline CDR1 reads SGHRS; CDR2 reads YFSETQ. Trimming took 4 bases from V and 7 from J, leaving 11 bases between them. This CDR3 contains 13 residues.

Points on this clone: The sample carries other DNA sequences with the same CDR3. The rearrangement joins TRBV5-1 to TRBJ1-5; D gene unclear. The germline V and J ends were trimmed by 4 bases and 10 bases, with 15 bases remaining between them. There are 13 residues in the CDR3. Germline CDR1 is SGHRS and CDR2 is YFSETQ. The CDR3 spells CASSASEGQPQHF. The CDR3 nucleotides are TGCGCCAGCAGCGCAAGCGAGGGTCAACCCCAGCATTTT.

The chain is built from TRBV2 and TRBJ2-1; 8 nucleotides align to TRBD2. V lost 7 bases to trimming and J lost 5 bases; unmatched junction nucleotides: 7. The CDR3 is made up of 14 amino acids. Germline lookup yields CDR1 SNHLY and CDR2 FYNNEI. CDR3 sequence (DNA): TGTGCCAGCATTGGGACTAGTCTCCACAATGAGCAGTTCTTC. It translates to CASIGTSLHNEQFF.

The chain recombines TRBV6-1 with TRBJ1-3, with D possibly being TRBD1 (5 bases). CDR3 size: 15 residues. With 6 bases removed from V and 0 bases from J, the gap between germline ends came to 12 bases. The germline CDR1 and CDR2 sequences are MNHNS and SASEGT. The CDR3 nucleotides are TGTGCCAGCAGCGCCAGGACAAACTCTGGAAACACCATATATTTT. Protein: CASSARTNSGNTIYF.

The genes are TRBV13 and TRBJ2-5; unclear D gene. The CDR3 loop spans 12 amino acids. V was clipped by 6 bases and J by 0 bases, with 5 bases between them. Germline assignment: CDR1 PRHDT and CDR2 FYEKMQ (reference sequence). The CDR3 DNA reads as TGTGCCAGCAGATCAGACCAAGAGACCCAGTACTTC. Protein product: CASRSDQETQYF.

With regard to this clone: No DNA is shown, since the ends of the CDR3 on it are uncertain; the CDR3 is the one TCRdb lists. This chain joins TRBV9 and TRBJ2-2; TRBD2 is taken as the D call from the table, unchecked against the DNA. In germline, CDR1 is SGDLS, CDR2 YYNGEE. With termini counted, the CDR3 has 18 amino acids. The CDR3 region is CASSVTSGSIFGAGELFF.

This clone was counted once. The chain carries TRBV13 and TRBJ2-7; 7 nucleotides agree with TRBD1. Germline V gives CDR1 PRHDT, CDR2 FYEKMQ (reference sequence). V lost 4 bases, J lost 6 bases, and 15 bases stayed unmatched. The CDR3 has 16 residues. The DNA for the CDR3 is TGTGCCAGCAGCTCCTCACAGGGGCCGGGTATGGGCGAGCAGTACTTC. It specifies CASSSSQGPGMGEQYF.

This clone was picked up one time. The rearrangement links TRBV27 to TRBJ2-7; 11 nucleotides align to TRBD1. Per germline, CDR1 MNHEY and CDR2 SMNVEV (reference sequence). The ends lost 2 bases at V and 2 bases at J; junction bases unmatched: 2. The CDR3 length is 15 residues. The chain's CDR3 is CASSLMGQGAYEQYF. As DNA, the CDR3 is TGTGCCAGCAGTTTAATGGGACAGGGGGCCTACGAGCAGTACTTC.

This clone was counted once. This rearrangement joins TRBV11-2 to TRBJ2-7, with 9 bases fitting TRBD2. Germline-derived CDR1 and CDR2 are SGHAT and FQNNGV. The CDR3 spans 15 residues. The V segment lost 1 base and the J segment 5 bases; nucleotides outside the gene matches: 6. CDR3 DNA sequence: TGTGCCAGCAGCTTAGTGGGCGGGGGGGACAACGAGCAGTACTTC. Its translation: CASSLVGGGDNEQYF.